The 5 T cell receptor beta chains in this list originate from one sample, sequenced in a study of control samples from healthy donors and cancer patients. The protocol was immunoSEQ multiplex PCR, while the TCRdb copy is restricted to in-frame clones and leaves out a portion. This table holds tens of thousands of clones, 91% found once. Sequencing was performed on blood. Source of these receptors: a man aged 45-60 years in good health.

The chain has TRBV4-1 and TRBJ2-6, with 7 bases that match TRBD2. Germline CDR1 MGHRA, CDR2 YSYEKL. The CDR3 has 22 amino acids. J was trimmed by 3 bases and V by 2 bases; bases with no gene match: 22. CDR3 nucleotides: TGCGCCAGCAGCCAAACCCCCCCAGGAAGCGGGATCGCAGCAGGTGGGGCCAACGTCCTGACTTTC. It encodes CASSQTPPGSGIAAGGANVLTF.

The rearrangement joins TRBV11-3 to TRBJ2-3; 9 bases agree with TRBD2. V was pared by 2 bases and J by 2 bases, with 5 bases of the junction left unmatched. Germline V gene lookup returns CDR1 SGHNT and CDR2 YENEEA. The length of the CDR3 is 16 residues. CDR3 loop: CASSLRLAGYTDTQYF. The DNA for the CDR3 is TGTGCCAGCAGCTTAAGGCTAGCGGGGTACACAGATACGCAGTATTTT.

This clone has only a few counts. This chain joins TRBV3-1 (or the pseudogene TRBV3-2) and TRBJ1-2, with D unresolved. V was cut by 4 bases and J by 2 bases, with 8 bases left in between. Germline assignment: CDR1 LGHDT and CDR2 YNNKEL (reference sequence). The CDR3 covers 13 residues. CDR3 in DNA: TGTGCCAGCAGCCCTGACCTAAACTATGGCTACACCTTC. Protein sequence: CASSPDLNYGYTF.

The chain combines TRBV11-1 with TRBJ1-1; a weak D match, TRBD1 (6 bases). Per the germline V gene, CDR1 is SGHAT and CDR2 is FQDESV (reference sequence). The CDR3 is made up of 14 amino acids. V lost 2 bases, J lost 6 bases, and 13 bases lay in between. CDR3 residues: CASSLSRGASEAFF. CDR3 DNA: TGTGCCAGCAGCTTAAGCCGGGGGGCCTCTGAAGCTTTCTTT. Full variable domain (missing parts from reference TRBV11-1 and TRBJ1-1): EAEVAQSPRYKITEKSQAVAFWCDPISGHATLYWYRQILGQGPELLVQFQDESVVDDSQLPKDRFSAERLKGVDSTLKIQPAELGDSAMYLCASSLSRGASEAFFGQGTRLTVV.

The chain joins TRBV30 to TRBJ2-3; 9 bases match TRBD2. The CDR3 runs 17 residues. V trimming: 2 bases; J trimming: 1 base; junction bases outside the gene matches: 10. CDR1 and CDR2 (germline): GTSNPN, SVGIG (reference sequence). The CDR3 sequence: CAWSSPLAGTRTDTQYF. CDR3 coding DNA: TGTGCCTGGAGTTCCCCGCTAGCGGGGACCCGCACAGATACGCAGTATTTT.